The clone carrying this T cell receptor (beta chain) was picked up a small number of times. What it binds is not known. Clones were sequenced by immunoSEQ multiplex PCR, and TCRdb holds only the in-frame ones, with some missing. Of 95,000 to 120,000 clones listed, approximately 85% are singletons. The record originates from a study of cytomegalovirus exposure and HLA in healthy donors. Study conclusions and caveats: The investigators catalogued 180 or so TCR beta chains as cytomegalovirus-associated.

Sequences were obtained from PBMCs. The receptor comes from a woman aged 18-29 years in good health and CMV-seronegative.

The CDR3 loop reads CASSHVRGDYNEQFF. For the CDR3, the DNA is TGTGCCAGCAGCCATGTGCGGGGGGACTACAATGAGCAGTTCTTC. The genes are TRBV4-2 and TRBJ2-1; TRBD2 agrees at 8 bases. Germline V gene lookup returns CDR1 LGHNA and CDR2 YNFKEQ. This CDR3 is built from 15 residues. V shed 3 bases and J 3 bases; nucleotides not matched to a gene: 4.